This T cell receptor (beta chain) appears in the sequencing data of a study of T cells in pancreatic ductal adenocarcinoma. Findings and caveats of the study: Compared with tumor, blood showed more total productive templates and roughly 8.1-fold more clonotypes. Comparisons of tumor and blood clonality may show falsely lower tumor diversity.

TCRdb's table, derived via immunoSEQ multiplex PCR, lists solely in-frame clones and lacks some. This table has over 90,000 clones, nearly 95% appearing once. A word on this clone: Its antigen remains unidentified.

The V and J ends lost 0 bases and 4 bases respectively, with 9 bases between them. The germline gives CDR1 KGHSH, CDR2 LQKENI. The CDR3 runs to 14 residues. The selected patients with pancreatic ductal adenocarcinoma had surgery but no neoadjuvant therapy. The gene calls are TRBV18 and TRBJ1-2, with no clear D. Sequencing was carried out using PBMCs. This TCR was sampled from a human donor with pancreatic ductal adenocarcinoma. The DNA for the CDR3 is TGTGCCAGCTCACCACCCGCACACGTCTATGGCTACACCTTC. Its protein is CASSPPAHVYGYTF.